The sequence of this T cell receptor (beta chain) was determined in a study of T cell responses to AZD1222 COVID-19 vaccine. Comments on this clone: Its antigen is undetermined.

The germline V gene encodes CDR1 SGHAT and CDR2 FQNNGV. There are 15 residues in the CDR3. Trimming stripped 7 bases from V and 8 bases from J, with 21 bases between. Study results and caveats: There were mostly white British donors and more females than males, and clonal diversity was possibly underestimated. Repertoires in all cases were sampled only once the peak T cell response had passed. At 160-218 and 743-854, vaccine-associated CD4 TCRs were dominant, and they spanned spike. Only a handful of people who got AZD1222 tested seropositive at baseline.

The protocol was immunoSEQ multiplex PCR, while the TCRdb copy is restricted to in-frame clones and leaves out a portion. The sample yields fewer than 150,000 clones, almost 90% seen once. The chain carries TRBV11-2 and TRBJ1-3, with D tentatively TRBD1 (5 bases). This receptor was taken from an adult who received the AZD1222 COVID-19 vaccine. Sequencing used peripheral blood, obtained 28 days after the second AZD1222 dose. CDR3 loop: CASNPGRGFVDTIYF. The CDR3 region has the DNA TGTGCCAGCAACCCGGGGAGGGGATTCGTAGACACCATATATTTT.